What follows describes a single T cell receptor (beta chain). This entry belongs to a study of blood T cell repertoires in COVID-19. Study-level background: The United States, Italy and Spain supplied acute and convalescent COVID-19 samples.

The germline CDR1 and CDR2 sequences are PRHDT and FYEKMQ (reference sequence). CDR3 length equals 14 residues. Between the trimmed V and J ends, which lost 0 bases and 3 bases, there was a span of 9 bases. The protocol was immunoSEQ multiplex PCR, while the TCRdb copy is restricted to in-frame clones and leaves out a portion. This table holds 200,000 to 250,000 clones, over 80% found once. Sequenced input: peripheral blood. The clonotype comes from a man aged 25 to 40 with COVID-19, enrolled during active disease. The chain combines TRBV13 with TRBJ2-7, with D possibly being TRBD2 (6 bases). In DNA form, the CDR3 reads TGTGCCAGCAGCTTAGGCGGCGGGGACTACGAGCAGTACTTC. Translated, it gives CASSLGGGDYEQYF.